A selection of T cell receptor beta chains follows, all from one sample in a study of blood T cell repertoires in COVID-19. Repertoires were generated with immunoSEQ multiplex PCR, while TCRdb's copy carries only in-frame clones and drops some. The repertoire has roughly 220,000 clones, approximately 81% of them found once; the top ten carry 20%. Source material: peripheral blood. The receptors were sampled from a young man with active or convalescent COVID-19. The CDR3 runs from the conserved cysteine through the conserved F or W. D genes are given only for firm matches. Some rows have no size entry. The others give once, few or many, or a class for an expanded clone.

CASSKPGSGTQYF,TGTGCCAGCAGCAAACCTGGGAGTGGGACCCAGTACTTC,NA,NA,TRBJ2-5,TRBV7-2
CASSVGQGRSYEQYF,TGTGCCAGCAGCGTAGGACAGGGGCGCTCCTACGAGCAGTACTTC,TRBD1,few,TRBJ2-7,TRBV9
CASSSSAPGRETQYF,TGCGCCAGCAGCTCTAGCGCCCCGGGGCGGGAGACCCAGTACTTC,NA,once,TRBJ2-5,TRBV5-1
CASTTTRRGAPGYTF,TGTGCCAGCACTACTACGCGCCGCGGCGCCCCTGGCTACACCTTC,NA,NA,TRBJ1-2,TRBV6-5
CASSSGSEAFF,TGTGCCAGCAGTTCAGGGTCTGAAGCTTTCTTT,NA,NA,TRBJ1-1,TRBV5-6
CSTWDSSDTEAFF,TGCAGCACCTGGGACAGTTCAGACACTGAAGCTTTCTTT,TRBD1,NA,TRBJ1-1,TRBV29-1
CASSEIQGGNQPQHF,TGTGCCAGCAGTGAAATTCAGGGGGGAAATCAGCCCCAGCATTTT,TRBD1,NA,TRBJ1-5,TRBV6-1
CSVDGTGSDEQFF,TGCAGCGTTGACGGGACAGGGTCGGATGAGCAGTTCTTC,TRBD1,once,TRBJ2-1,TRBV29-1
CASSSSEQGGSNQPQHF,TGTGCCAGCAGCTCCTCGGAACAGGGTGGTAGCAATCAGCCCCAGCATTTT,NA,NA,TRBJ1-5,TRBV13
CASSWGDRSYEQYF,TGCGCCAGCAGCTGGGGGGACAGATCCTACGAGCAGTACTTC,NA,NA,TRBJ2-7,TRBV5-1
CASSRGTAGSDTQYF,TGTGCCAGCAGCCGCGGGACAGCCGGTTCAGATACGCAGTATTTT,NA,NA,TRBJ2-3,TRBV6-6
CASSKPGAGEQYF,TGTGCCAGCAGTAAGCCGGGAGCCGGAGAGCAGTACTTC,NA,few,TRBJ2-7,TRBV27
CASSLGLSGSYGELFF,TGTGCCAGCAGCTTAGGACTGAGCGGGAGTTACGGGGAGCTGTTTTTT,TRBD2,NA,TRBJ2-2,TRBV7-2
CASSQDFQYGYTF,TGCGCCAGCAGCCAAGATTTCCAGTATGGCTACACCTTC,NA,NA,TRBJ1-2,TRBV4-3
CASSLGGGGTGELFF,TGCGCCAGCAGCTTGGGTGGAGGAGGGACCGGGGAGCTGTTTTTT,NA,NA,TRBJ2-2,TRBV5-1